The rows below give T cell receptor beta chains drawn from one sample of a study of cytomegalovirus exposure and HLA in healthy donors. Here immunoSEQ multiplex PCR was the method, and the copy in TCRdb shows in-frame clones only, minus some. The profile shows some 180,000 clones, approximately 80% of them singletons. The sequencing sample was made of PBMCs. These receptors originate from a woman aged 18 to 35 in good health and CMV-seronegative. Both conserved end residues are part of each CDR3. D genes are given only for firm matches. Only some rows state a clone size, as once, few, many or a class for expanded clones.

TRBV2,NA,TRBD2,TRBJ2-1,CASSEAMREVSYNEQFF,TGTGCCAGCAGTGAAGCAATGCGGGAGGTCTCCTACAATGAGCAGTTCTTC
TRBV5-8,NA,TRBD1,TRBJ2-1,CASSLAVTGGYNEQFF,TGTGCCAGCAGCTTGGCGGTGACAGGGGGATACAATGAGCAGTTCTTC
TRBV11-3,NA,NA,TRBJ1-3,CASSLPQGTGNTIYF,TGTGCCAGCAGCTTACCGCAGGGAACTGGAAACACCATATATTTT
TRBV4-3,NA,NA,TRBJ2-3,CASSQDTGPGTDTQYF,TGCGCCAGCAGCCAAGATACAGGGCCTGGCACAGATACGCAGTATTTT
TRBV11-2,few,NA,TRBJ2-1,CASSLGSGFYNEQFF,TGTGCCAGCAGCTTAGGAAGCGGGTTCTACAATGAGCAGTTCTTC
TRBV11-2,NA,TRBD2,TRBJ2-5,CASSSLGLAEQETQYF,TGTGCCAGCAGCTCCCTGGGACTAGCGGAACAAGAGACCCAGTACTTC
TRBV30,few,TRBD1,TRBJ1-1,CAWSRDRVMNTEAFF,TGTGCCTGGAGTCGGGACAGAGTCATGAACACTGAAGCTTTCTTT
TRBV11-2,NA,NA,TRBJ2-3,CASRQNPLRDTDTQYF,TGTGCCAGCAGGCAAAATCCCCTGAGGGACACAGATACGCAGTATTTT
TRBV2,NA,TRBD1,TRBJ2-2,CASRSGGTGETGELFF,TGTGCCAGCAGATCCGGGGGGACAGGGGAAACCGGGGAGCTGTTTTTT
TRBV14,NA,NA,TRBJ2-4,CASSQDSEGVANIQYF,TGTGCCAGCAGCCAAGATTCGGAGGGAGTCGCGAACATTCAGTACTTC
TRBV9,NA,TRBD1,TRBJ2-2,CASSVSRDRVMDGELFF,TGTGCCAGCAGCGTGTCCCGGGACAGGGTAATGGACGGGGAGCTGTTTTTT
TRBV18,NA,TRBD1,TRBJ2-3,CASSGQDTDTQYF,TGTGCCAGCTCCGGACAGGACACAGATACGCAGTATTTT
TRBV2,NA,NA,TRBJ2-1,CASRGRGYNEQFF,TGTGCCAGCAGAGGCAGGGGATACAATGAGCAGTTCTTC
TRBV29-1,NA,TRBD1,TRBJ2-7,CSVGDRSSYEQYF,TGCAGCGTTGGGGACAGAAGCTCCTACGAGCAGTACTTC
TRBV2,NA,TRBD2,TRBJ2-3,CASSEASSGRHTQYF,TGTGCCAGCAGTGAAGCTTCTAGCGGGAGGCATACGCAGTATTTT
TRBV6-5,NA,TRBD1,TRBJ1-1,CASSSNRGENTEAFF,TGTGCCAGCAGTTCTAACAGGGGTGAAAACACTGAAGCTTTCTTT
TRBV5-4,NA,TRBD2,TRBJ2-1,CASSWGPSGSNEQFF,TGTGCCAGCAGCTGGGGGCCTAGCGGGAGCAATGAGCAGTTCTTC
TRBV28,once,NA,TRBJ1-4,CASSSPTASNEKLFF,TGTGCCAGCAGTTCCCCGACAGCCAGTAATGAAAAACTGTTTTTT
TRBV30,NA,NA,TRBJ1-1,CAWIRGTEAFF,TGTGCCTGGATCAGGGGCACTGAAGCTTTCTTT
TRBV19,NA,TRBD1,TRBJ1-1,CASSMTGDTEAFF,TGTGCCAGTAGTATGACAGGGGACACTGAAGCTTTCTTT
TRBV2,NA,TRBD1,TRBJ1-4,CASSDYRGGEKLFF,TGTGCCAGCAGTGACTACAGGGGAGGTGAAAAACTGTTTTTT
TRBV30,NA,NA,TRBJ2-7,CAWSAIRVNEQYF,TGTGCCTGGAGTGCGATCAGGGTTAACGAGCAGTACTTC
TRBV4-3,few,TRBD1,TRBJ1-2,CASSQVQGAAYGYTF,TGCGCCAGCAGCCAAGTGCAGGGGGCGGCATATGGCTACACCTTC
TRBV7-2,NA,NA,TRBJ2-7,CASSLGQGGLGQSYEQYF,TGTGCCAGCAGCTTAGGCCAGGGGGGACTAGGGCAATCCTACGAGCAGTACTTC
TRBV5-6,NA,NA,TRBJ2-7,CASSWRFMGGPYEQYF,TGTGCCAGCAGCTGGCGGTTCATGGGAGGACCCTACGAGCAGTACTTC
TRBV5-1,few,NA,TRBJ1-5,CASSLETGNQPQHF,TGCGCCAGCAGCTTGGAGACAGGCAATCAGCCCCAGCATTTT
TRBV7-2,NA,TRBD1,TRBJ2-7,CASSSQGAYEQYF,TGTGCCAGCAGCTCCCAGGGGGCCTACGAGCAGTACTTC
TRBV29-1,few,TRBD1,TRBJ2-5,CSARDSRQETQYF,TGCAGCGCAAGGGACAGCAGGCAAGAGACCCAGTACTTC
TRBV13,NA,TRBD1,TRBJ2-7,CASSHRDRVGLNEQYF,TGTGCCAGCAGCCACCGGGACAGGGTAGGATTGAACGAGCAGTACTTC
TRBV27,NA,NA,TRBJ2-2,CASSLGWGRGGTGELFF,TGTGCCAGCAGTCTGGGTTGGGGGCGCGGAGGCACCGGGGAGCTGTTTTTT
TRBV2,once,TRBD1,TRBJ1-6,CASSLKWTGGDSPLHF,TGTGCCAGCAGCCTGAAATGGACAGGGGGCGATTCACCCCTCCACTTT
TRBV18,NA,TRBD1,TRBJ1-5,CASSPTGLNQPQHF,TGTGCCAGCTCACCGACAGGGCTCAATCAGCCCCAGCATTTT
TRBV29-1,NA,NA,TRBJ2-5,CSARGPGEGETQYF,TGCAGCGCCAGGGGACCAGGGGAGGGAGAGACCCAGTACTTC
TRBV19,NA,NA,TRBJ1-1,CASSRQVNTEAFF,TGTGCCAGTAGCAGGCAGGTGAACACTGAAGCTTTCTTT
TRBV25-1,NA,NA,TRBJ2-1,CASSEPGTPASYNEQFF,TGTGCCAGCAGTGAACCAGGGACTCCTGCGTCCTACAATGAGCAGTTCTTC
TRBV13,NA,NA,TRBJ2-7,CASSPAGLGSEQYF,TGTGCCAGCAGCCCAGCGGGCCTTGGGTCCGAGCAGTACTTC
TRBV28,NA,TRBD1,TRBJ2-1,CASSFRGTGDHNEQFF,TGTGCCAGCAGTTTCCGCGGGACAGGGGACCACAATGAGCAGTTCTTC
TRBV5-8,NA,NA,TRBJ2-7,CASSLYGVGYEQYF,TGTGCCAGCAGCTTGTACGGGGTGGGGTACGAGCAGTACTTC
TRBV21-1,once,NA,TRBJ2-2,CASSMGRGRDTGELFF,TGTGCCAGCAGCATGGGAAGGGGGCGAGACACCGGGGAGCTGTTTTTT
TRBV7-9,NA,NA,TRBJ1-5,CASSGRDQPQHF,TGTGCCAGCTCTGGGCGGGATCAGCCCCAGCATTTT
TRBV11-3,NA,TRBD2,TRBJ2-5,CASSSRFGLAGAQETQYF,TGTGCCAGCAGCTCAAGATTTGGACTAGCGGGAGCACAAGAGACCCAGTACTTC
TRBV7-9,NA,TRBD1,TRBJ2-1,CASSSTGIDNEQFF,TGTGCCAGCAGCTCGACAGGGATAGACAATGAGCAGTTCTTC
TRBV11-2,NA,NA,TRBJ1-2,CASTGGPTPNYGYTF,TGTGCCAGCACCGGGGGACCCACCCCTAACTATGGCTACACCTTC
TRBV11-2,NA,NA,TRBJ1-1,CASRSGSLLNTEAFF,TGTGCCAGCAGATCCGGGTCCCTCCTAAACACTGAAGCTTTCTTT
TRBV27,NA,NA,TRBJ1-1,CASSPFSQGADTEAFF,TGTGCCAGCAGTCCCTTCTCACAGGGCGCCGACACTGAAGCTTTCTTT
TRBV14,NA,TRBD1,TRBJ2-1,CASSARDRLYNEQFF,TGTGCCAGCAGCGCCCGGGACAGGCTCTACAATGAGCAGTTCTTC
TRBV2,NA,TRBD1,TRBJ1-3,CASRATGSAGNTIYF,TGTGCCAGCAGAGCGACAGGGAGCGCGGGAAACACCATATATTTT
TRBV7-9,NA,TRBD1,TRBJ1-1,CASSFTGARSTEAFF,TGTGCCAGCAGCTTTACAGGGGCGAGGAGTACTGAAGCTTTCTTT
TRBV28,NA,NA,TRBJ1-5,CASSLGGYSNQPQHF,TGTGCCAGCAGTTTGGGCGGGTATAGCAATCAGCCCCAGCATTTT
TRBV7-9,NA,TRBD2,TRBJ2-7,CASSPLGVAGVSEQYF,TGTGCCAGCAGCCCCCTAGGAGTGGCGGGAGTCAGCGAGCAGTACTTC
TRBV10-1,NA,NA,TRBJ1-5,CASTRGGGRTSNQPQHF,TGCGCCAGCACCCGAGGGGGGGGCCGGACCAGCAATCAGCCCCAGCATTTT
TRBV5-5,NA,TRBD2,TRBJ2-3,CASSFGTSGRAQQYF,TGTGCCAGCAGCTTTGGGACTAGCGGGAGGGCACAGCAGTATTTT
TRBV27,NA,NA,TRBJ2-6,CASSTNTPLPTVSGANVLTF,TGTGCCAGCAGTACTAACACCCCCCTCCCGACAGTCTCTGGGGCCAACGTCCTGACTTTC
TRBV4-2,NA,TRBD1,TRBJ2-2,CASSQDNPAGGVTGELFF,TGTGCCAGCAGCCAAGATAATCCGGCAGGGGGAGTCACCGGGGAGCTGTTTTTT
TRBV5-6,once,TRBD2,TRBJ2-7,CASHPGLGEGVYEQYF,TGTGCCAGCCACCCGGGGCTGGGGGAGGGCGTGTACGAGCAGTACTTC
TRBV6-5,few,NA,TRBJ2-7,CASSPYSGQFYEQYF,TGTGCCAGCAGCCCCTACAGCGGACAGTTCTACGAGCAGTACTTC
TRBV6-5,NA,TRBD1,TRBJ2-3,CASSADRLDPDTQYF,TGTGCCAGCAGTGCGGACAGGTTGGATCCAGATACGCAGTATTTT
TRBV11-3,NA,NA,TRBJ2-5,CASSLEGAVSETQYF,TGTGCCAGCAGCTTGGAGGGGGCTGTTTCCGAGACCCAGTACTTC
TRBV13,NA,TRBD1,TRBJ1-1,CASSRQVVTGGKAFF,TGTGCCAGCAGCCGACAAGTAGTAACAGGGGGAAAAGCTTTCTTT
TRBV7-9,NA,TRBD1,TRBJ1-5,CASSETGVYNQPQHF,TGTGCCAGCAGCGAAACAGGGGTCTACAATCAGCCCCAGCATTTT